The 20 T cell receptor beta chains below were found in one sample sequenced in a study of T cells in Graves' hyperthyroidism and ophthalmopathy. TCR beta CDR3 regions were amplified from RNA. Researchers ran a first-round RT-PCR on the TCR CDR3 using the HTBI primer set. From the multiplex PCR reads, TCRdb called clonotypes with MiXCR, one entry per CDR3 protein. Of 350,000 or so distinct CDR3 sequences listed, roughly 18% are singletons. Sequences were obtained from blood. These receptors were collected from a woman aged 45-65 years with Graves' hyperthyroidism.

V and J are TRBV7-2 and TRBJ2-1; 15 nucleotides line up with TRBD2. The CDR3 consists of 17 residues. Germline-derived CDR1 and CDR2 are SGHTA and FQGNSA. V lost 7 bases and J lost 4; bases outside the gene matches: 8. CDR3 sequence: CASTWGLAGGGYNEQFF. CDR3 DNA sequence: TGTGCCAGCACCTGGGGACTAGCGGGGGGCGGGTACAATGAGCAGTTCTTC.

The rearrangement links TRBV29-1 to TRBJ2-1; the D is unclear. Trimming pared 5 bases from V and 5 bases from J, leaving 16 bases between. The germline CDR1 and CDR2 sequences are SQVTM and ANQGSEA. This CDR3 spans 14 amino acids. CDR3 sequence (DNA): TGCAGCGTTTTTCCCCCCAGCGTCCACAATGAGCAGTTCTTC. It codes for CSVFPPSVHNEQFF.

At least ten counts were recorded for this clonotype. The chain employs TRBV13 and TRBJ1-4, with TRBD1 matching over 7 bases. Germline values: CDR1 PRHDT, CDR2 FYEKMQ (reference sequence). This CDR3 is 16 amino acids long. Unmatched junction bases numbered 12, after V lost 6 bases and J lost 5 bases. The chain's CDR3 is CASRNTQTGSNEKLFF. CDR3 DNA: TGTGCCAGCAGAAATACCCAGACAGGGTCGAATGAAAAACTGTTTTTT.

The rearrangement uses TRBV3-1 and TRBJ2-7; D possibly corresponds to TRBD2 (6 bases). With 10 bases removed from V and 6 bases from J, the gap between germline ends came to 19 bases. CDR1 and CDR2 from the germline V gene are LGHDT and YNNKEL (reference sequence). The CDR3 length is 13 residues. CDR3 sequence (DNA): TGTGCCATCAGTTTCAGGGACTTTTCCGAGCAGTACTTC. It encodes CAISFRDFSEQYF.

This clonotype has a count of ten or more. CDR3 loop: CASSPPTQETQYF. In DNA form, the CDR3 reads TGTGCCAGCTCACCACCGACCCAAGAGACCCAGTACTTC. The rearrangement uses TRBV18 and TRBJ2-5; D remains unclear. V gave up 0 bases and J gave up 1 base, with 3 bases separating them. The CDR3 consists of 13 residues. The germline CDR1 and CDR2 sequences are KGHSH and LQKENI.

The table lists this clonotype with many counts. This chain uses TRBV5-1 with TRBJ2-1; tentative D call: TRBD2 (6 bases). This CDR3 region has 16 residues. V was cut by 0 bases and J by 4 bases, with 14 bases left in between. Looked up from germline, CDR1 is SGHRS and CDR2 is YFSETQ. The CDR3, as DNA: TGCGCCAGCAGCTTGGGGGTGCGGGATAGGTACAATGAGCAGTTCTTC. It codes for CASSLGVRDRYNEQFF.

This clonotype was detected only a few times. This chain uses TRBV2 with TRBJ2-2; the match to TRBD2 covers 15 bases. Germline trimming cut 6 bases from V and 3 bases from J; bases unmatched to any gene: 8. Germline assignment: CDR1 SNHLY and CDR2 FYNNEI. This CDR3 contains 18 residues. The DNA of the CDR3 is TGTGCCAGCAGGGACCTCGGGACTAGCGGGGGGTACACCGGGGAGCTGTTTTTT. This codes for CASRDLGTSGGYTGELFF.

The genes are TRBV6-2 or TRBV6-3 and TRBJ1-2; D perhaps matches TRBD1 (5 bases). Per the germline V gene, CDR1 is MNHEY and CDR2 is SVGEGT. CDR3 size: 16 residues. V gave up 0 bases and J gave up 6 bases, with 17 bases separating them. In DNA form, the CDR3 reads TGTGCCAGCAGTTACTCTTGGCAGGGAGGGATAAATGGCTACACCTTC. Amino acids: CASSYSWQGGINGYTF.

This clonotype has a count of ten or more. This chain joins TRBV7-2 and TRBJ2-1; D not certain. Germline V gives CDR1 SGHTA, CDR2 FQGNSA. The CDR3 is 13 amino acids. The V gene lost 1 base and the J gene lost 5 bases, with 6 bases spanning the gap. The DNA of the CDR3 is TGTGCCAGCAGCTTAGTCCCTGACAATGAGCAGTTCTTC. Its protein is CASSLVPDNEQFF.

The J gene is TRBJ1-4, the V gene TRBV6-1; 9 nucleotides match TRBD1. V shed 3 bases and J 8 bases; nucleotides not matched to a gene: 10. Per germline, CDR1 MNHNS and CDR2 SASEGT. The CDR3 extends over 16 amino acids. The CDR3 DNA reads TGTGCCAGCAGTGACTGGGGACAGGGCTTTAACGAAAAACTGTTTTTT. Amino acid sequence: CASSDWGQGFNEKLFF.

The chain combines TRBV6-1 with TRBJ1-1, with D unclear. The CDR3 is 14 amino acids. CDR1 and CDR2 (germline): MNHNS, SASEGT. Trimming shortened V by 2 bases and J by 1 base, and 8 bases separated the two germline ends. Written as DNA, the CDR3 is TGTGCCAGCAGTGAAACCAGACAGAACACTGAAGCTTTCTTT. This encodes CASSETRQNTEAFF.

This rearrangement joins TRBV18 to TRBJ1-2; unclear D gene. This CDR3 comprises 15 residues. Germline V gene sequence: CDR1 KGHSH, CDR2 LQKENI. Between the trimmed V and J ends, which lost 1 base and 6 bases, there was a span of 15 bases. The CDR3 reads CASSPQTRAFDGYTF. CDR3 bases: TGTGCCAGCTCACCACAGACCCGGGCTTTCGATGGCTACACCTTC. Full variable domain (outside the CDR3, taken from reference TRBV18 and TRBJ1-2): NAGVMQNPRHLVRRRGQEARLRCSPMKGHSHVYWYRQLPEEGLKFMVYLQKENIIDESGMPKERFSAEFPKEGPSILRIQQVVRGDSAAYFCASSPQTRAFDGYTFGSGTRLTVV.

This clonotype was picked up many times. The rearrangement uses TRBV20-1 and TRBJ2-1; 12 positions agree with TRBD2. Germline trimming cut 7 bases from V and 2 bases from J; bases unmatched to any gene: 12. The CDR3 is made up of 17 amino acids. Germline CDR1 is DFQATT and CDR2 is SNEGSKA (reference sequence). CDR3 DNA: TGCAGTGTTCAAGGAAGGCTAGCGGGAGGGCCCTACAATGAGCAGTTCTTC. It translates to CSVQGRLAGGPYNEQFF.

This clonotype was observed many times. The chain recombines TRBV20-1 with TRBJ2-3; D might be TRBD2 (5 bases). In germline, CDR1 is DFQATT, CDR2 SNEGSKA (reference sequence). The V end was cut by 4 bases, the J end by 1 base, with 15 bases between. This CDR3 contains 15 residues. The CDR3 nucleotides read TGCAGTGCTACGAGAGAGGGAGTGGGCACAGATACGCAGTATTTT. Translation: CSATREGVGTDTQYF.

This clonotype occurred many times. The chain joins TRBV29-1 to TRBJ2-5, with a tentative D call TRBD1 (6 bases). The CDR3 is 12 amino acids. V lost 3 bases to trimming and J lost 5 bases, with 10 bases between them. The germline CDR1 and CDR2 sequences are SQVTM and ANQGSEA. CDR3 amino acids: CSVEEDSETQYF. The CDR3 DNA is TGCAGCGTTGAGGAGGACAGCGAGACCCAGTACTTC.

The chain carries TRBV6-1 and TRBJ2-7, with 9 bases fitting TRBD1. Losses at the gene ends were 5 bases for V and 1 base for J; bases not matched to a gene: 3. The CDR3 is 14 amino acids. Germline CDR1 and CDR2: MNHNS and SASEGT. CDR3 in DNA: TGTGCCAGCAGTCGGGACAGGGCTTCCTACGAGCAGTACTTC. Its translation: CASSRDRASYEQYF.

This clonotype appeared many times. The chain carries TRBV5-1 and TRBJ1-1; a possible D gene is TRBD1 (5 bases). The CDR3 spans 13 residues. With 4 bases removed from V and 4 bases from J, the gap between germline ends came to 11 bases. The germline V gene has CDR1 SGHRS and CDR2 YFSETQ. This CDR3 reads CASSREGSTEAFF. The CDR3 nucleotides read TGCGCCAGCAGCCGGGAGGGGAGCACTGAAGCTTTCTTT.

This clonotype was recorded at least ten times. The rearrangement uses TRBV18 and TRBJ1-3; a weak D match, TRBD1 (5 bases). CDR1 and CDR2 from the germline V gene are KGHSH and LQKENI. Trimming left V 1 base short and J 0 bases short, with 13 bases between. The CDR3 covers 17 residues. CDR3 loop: CASSPRAGILSGNTIYF. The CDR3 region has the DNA TGTGCCAGCTCACCACGGGCAGGGATCCTCTCTGGAAACACCATATATTTT.

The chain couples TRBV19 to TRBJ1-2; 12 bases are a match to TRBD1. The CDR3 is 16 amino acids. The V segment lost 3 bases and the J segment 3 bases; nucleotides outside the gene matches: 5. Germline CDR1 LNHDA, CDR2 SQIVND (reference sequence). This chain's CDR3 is CASSIGTGGIDYGYTF. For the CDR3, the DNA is TGTGCCAGTAGTATTGGGACAGGGGGCATCGACTATGGCTACACCTTC.

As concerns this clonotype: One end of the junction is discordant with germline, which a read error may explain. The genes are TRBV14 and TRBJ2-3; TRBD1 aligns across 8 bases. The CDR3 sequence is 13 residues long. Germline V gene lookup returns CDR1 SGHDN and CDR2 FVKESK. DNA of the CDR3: TGTGCCAACAGCCCGGCAGGGGGCGGTACGCAGTATTTT. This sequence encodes CANSPAGGGTQYF.